This T cell receptor beta chain emerged from a study of identical twins. Regarding the study as a whole: Reduced insertions were recorded for abundant cord blood beta clonotypes, with no such pattern in memory repertoires.

Germline lookup yields CDR1 KGHSH and CDR2 LQKENI. This CDR3 is built from 14 residues. V was pared by 4 bases and J by 5 bases, with 11 bases between. Points on this clonotype: Its antigen is still unknown.

Template switching created a universal primer site, and the cDNA included unique molecular identifiers. Each CDR3 protein gets one entry after TCRdb re-called the 5' RACE reads with MiXCR. The sample includes around 160,000 distinct CDR3 sequences, approximately 4% of them seen just once. The material sequenced was memory T cells sorted from blood. The chain employs TRBV18 and TRBJ1-4; D gene ambiguous. This TCR was recovered from a man aged 18 to 29 in good health. The CDR3 nucleotides are TGTGCCAGCTCACGGTCCGGACTAAATGAAAAACTGTTTTTT. Translated: CASSRSGLNEKLFF. Looking up the rest from reference TRBV18 and TRBJ1-4 gives the full variable domain: NAGVMQNPRHLVRRRGQEARLRCSPMKGHSHVYWYRQLPEEGLKFMVYLQKENIIDESGMPKERFSAEFPKEGPSILRIQQVVRGDSAAYFCASSRSGLNEKLFFGSGTQLSVL.